This TCR beta chain emerged from a study of Ad26.COV2.S vaccination and SARS-CoV-2 variants. Treatment reported: about 20 received Ad26.COV2.S at low or high dose, single or two shots; about 5 received placebo; per-sample allocation not given. Day 63 following the first vaccine or placebo injection was when the samples were taken. Sequencing used immunoSEQ multiplex PCR; TCRdb keeps in-frame clones, though not all of them. The data show about 410,000 clones, about 89% seen once. The CDR3 loop spans 15 amino acids. Trimming took off 0 bases at V and 0 bases at J, with 6 bases between the two ends. Germline values: CDR1 SGHAT, CDR2 FQNNGV.

This TCR derives from a person aged 18-65 years who received the Ad26.COV2.S COVID-19 vaccine or a placebo. This chain connects TRBV11-2 to TRBJ2-1, with D unresolved. Specimen: peripheral blood, collected in a trial of Ad26.COV2.S vaccine versus placebo. The CDR3 coding sequence is TGTGCCAGCAGCTTAGACTGGAGCTCCTACAATGAGCAGTTCTTC. It specifies CASSLDWSSYNEQFF.